These T cell receptor beta chains were read from a single sample in a study of T-cell reconstitution after alpha-beta-depleted transplantation in children. TCRdb re-derived calls from the PCR reads in MiXCR, one entry per CDR3 protein. The sample consists of some 200,000 distinct CDR3 sequences, approximately 9.9% of them appearing once. The input for sequencing was PBMCs from the stem cell graft donor, taken from the stem cell graft. These receptors were obtained from a human donor who donated a stem cell graft to a child with SCID. CDR3s include the opening cysteine and the closing phenylalanine or tryptophan. D genes are given only for firm matches. Some rows mark clone size as missing; the rest say once, few, many or name a class of expanded clone.

abundance: many; d_gene: -; v_gene: TRBV3-1; j_gene: TRBJ2-4; CDR3aa: CASGVGNIQYF; CDR3nt: TGTGCCAGCGGGGTTGGAAACATTCAGTACTTC
abundance: many; d_gene: TRBD1; v_gene: TRBV4-1; j_gene: TRBJ1-5; CDR3aa: CASSLAMNRDRNQPQHF; CDR3nt: TGCGCCAGCAGCCTAGCAATGAACCGGGACAGGAATCAGCCCCAGCATTTT
abundance: -; d_gene: TRBD1; v_gene: TRBV5-1; j_gene: TRBJ1-1; CDR3aa: CASSVRQGGNTEAFF; CDR3nt: TGCGCCAGCAGCGTACGACAGGGGGGGAACACTGAAGCTTTCTTT
abundance: few; d_gene: -; v_gene: TRBV20-1; j_gene: TRBJ2-1; CDR3aa: CSVEVGNEQFF; CDR3nt: TGCAGTGTCGAAGTTGGCAATGAGCAGTTCTTC
abundance: many; d_gene: -; v_gene: TRBV20-1; j_gene: TRBJ1-1; CDR3aa: CSASVGGTEAFF; CDR3nt: TGCAGTGCTAGCGTAGGGGGGACTGAAGCTTTCTTT
abundance: many; d_gene: TRBD1; v_gene: TRBV6-6; j_gene: TRBJ1-1; CDR3aa: CASSTTGALEAFF; CDR3nt: TGTGCCAGCAGTACGACAGGGGCACTTGAAGCTTTCTTT
abundance: many; d_gene: -; v_gene: TRBV20-1; j_gene: TRBJ2-7; CDR3aa: CSAPGGQVSSYEQYF; CDR3nt: TGCAGTGCACCAGGTGGCCAGGTGAGCTCCTACGAGCAGTACTTC
abundance: many; d_gene: -; v_gene: TRBV24-1; j_gene: TRBJ2-2; CDR3aa: CATSDSTGNTGELFF; CDR3nt: TGTGCCACCAGTGACTCGACGGGGAACACCGGGGAGCTGTTTTTT
abundance: many; d_gene: -; v_gene: TRBV5-1; j_gene: TRBJ2-2; CDR3aa: CASSRNWEPNTGELFF; CDR3nt: TGCGCCAGCAGCCGAAACTGGGAACCGAACACCGGGGAGCTGTTTTTT
abundance: -; d_gene: -; v_gene: TRBV10-3; j_gene: TRBJ1-2; CDR3aa: CATFQPGPNYGYTF; CDR3nt: TGTGCCACCTTCCAACCGGGTCCTAACTATGGCTACACCTTC
abundance: many; d_gene: TRBD1; v_gene: TRBV6-5; j_gene: TRBJ2-7; CDR3aa: CASSYPDRAVEQYF; CDR3nt: TGTGCCAGCAGTTACCCGGACAGGGCGGTCGAGCAGTACTTC
abundance: many; d_gene: -; v_gene: TRBV5-1; j_gene: TRBJ2-2; CDR3aa: CASSLARSSGINTGELFF; CDR3nt: TGCGCCAGCAGCTTGGCGAGAAGTAGCGGCATAAACACCGGGGAGCTGTTTTTT
abundance: many; d_gene: TRBD1; v_gene: TRBV10-3; j_gene: TRBJ2-7; CDR3aa: CAIAEGQRSYEQYF; CDR3nt: TGTGCCATCGCCGAGGGACAGCGTTCCTACGAGCAGTACTTC
abundance: many; d_gene: TRBD2; v_gene: TRBV6-5; j_gene: TRBJ2-5; CDR3aa: CASSYSRGKTQYF; CDR3nt: TGTGCCAGCAGTTACTCGCGGGGGAAGACCCAGTACTTC
abundance: -; d_gene: TRBD1; v_gene: TRBV10-3; j_gene: TRBJ2-1; CDR3aa: CAISESGTAASYNEQFF; CDR3nt: TGTGCCATCAGTGAGTCAGGGACAGCCGCCTCCTACAATGAGCAGTTCTTC
abundance: many; d_gene: TRBD2; v_gene: TRBV9; j_gene: TRBJ2-5; CDR3aa: CASSVPIPGGQETQYF; CDR3nt: TGTGCCAGCAGCGTCCCTATCCCGGGGGGTCAAGAGACCCAGTACTTC
abundance: many; d_gene: -; v_gene: TRBV5-1; j_gene: TRBJ2-2; CDR3aa: CASSFGSYTGELFF; CDR3nt: TGCGCCAGCAGCTTCGGCAGCTACACCGGGGAGCTGTTTTTT
abundance: many; d_gene: -; v_gene: TRBV12-3/TRBV12-4; j_gene: TRBJ2-2; CDR3aa: CASSLRWGANTGELFF; CDR3nt: TGTGCCAGCAGTTTACGGTGGGGGGCGAACACCGGGGAGCTGTTTTTT
abundance: -; d_gene: TRBD1; v_gene: TRBV7-3; j_gene: TRBJ2-2; CDR3aa: CASSLRPWGQGADTGELFF; CDR3nt: TGTGCCAGCAGCTTACGCCCCTGGGGACAGGGGGCCGACACCGGGGAGCTGTTTTTT
abundance: many; d_gene: TRBD1; v_gene: TRBV5-1; j_gene: TRBJ2-5; CDR3aa: CASSWGQGVVETQYF; CDR3nt: TGCGCCAGCAGCTGGGGACAGGGTGTGGTGGAGACCCAGTACTTC
abundance: many; d_gene: -; v_gene: TRBV20-1; j_gene: TRBJ2-3; CDR3aa: CSAGRHDTDTQYF; CDR3nt: TGCAGTGCTGGCCGACATGACACAGATACGCAGTATTTT
abundance: many; d_gene: TRBD2; v_gene: TRBV7-2; j_gene: TRBJ2-5; CDR3aa: CASSLLAGVMETQYF; CDR3nt: TGTGCCAGCAGCCTGTTAGCGGGGGTGATGGAGACCCAGTACTTC